This T cell receptor beta chain was obtained from a study of CD8+ T cells in alopecia areata. TCR sequencing used cDNA made by reverse transcription of extracted RNA. The assay was immunoSEQ multiplex PCR, and TCRdb's table has in-frame clones only and misses some. The sample includes 120,000 to 150,000 clones, 62% of them seen just once. A few counts support this clone. Its antigen is unidentified. Sorting separated CD4+ and CD8+ T cells out of PBMCs. The V gene's germline CDR1 is SQVTM and CDR2 ANQGSEA. The CDR3 has 13 residues. Between the trimmed V and J ends, which lost 6 bases and 3 bases, there was a span of 15 bases. Findings and limits, study-wide: Against the mouse data, patients shared TCRs less clearly, possibly for HLA reasons. Scalp sample data also include resident alphabeta T cells from normal skin. Lesional tissue from the scalp (especially in alopecia totalis/universalis) showed higher clonality than normal scalp.

The rearrangement links TRBV29-1 to TRBJ2-7, with D possibly TRBD1 on 6 matching bases. The origin of this receptor is a human donor in good health. Sequencing was performed on CD8+ T cells sorted from blood. This chain's CDR3 is CSVTGGQLYEQYF. CDR3 nucleotide sequence: TGCAGCGTGACCGGAGGACAGCTCTACGAGCAGTACTTC.